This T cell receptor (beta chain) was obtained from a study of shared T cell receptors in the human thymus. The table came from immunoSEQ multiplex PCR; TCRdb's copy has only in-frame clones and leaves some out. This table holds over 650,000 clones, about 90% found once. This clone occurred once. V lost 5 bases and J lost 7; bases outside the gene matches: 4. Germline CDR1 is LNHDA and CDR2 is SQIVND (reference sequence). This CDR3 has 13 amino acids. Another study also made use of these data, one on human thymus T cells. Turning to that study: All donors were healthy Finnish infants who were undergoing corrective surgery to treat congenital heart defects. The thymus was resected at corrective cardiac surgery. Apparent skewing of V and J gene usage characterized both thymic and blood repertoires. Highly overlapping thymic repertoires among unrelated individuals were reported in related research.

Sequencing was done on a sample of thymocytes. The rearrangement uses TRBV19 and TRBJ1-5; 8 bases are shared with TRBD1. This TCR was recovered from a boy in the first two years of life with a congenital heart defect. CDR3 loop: CASSPDREQPQHF. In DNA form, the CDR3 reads TGTGCCAGTAGTCCGGACAGGGAGCAGCCCCAGCATTTT.